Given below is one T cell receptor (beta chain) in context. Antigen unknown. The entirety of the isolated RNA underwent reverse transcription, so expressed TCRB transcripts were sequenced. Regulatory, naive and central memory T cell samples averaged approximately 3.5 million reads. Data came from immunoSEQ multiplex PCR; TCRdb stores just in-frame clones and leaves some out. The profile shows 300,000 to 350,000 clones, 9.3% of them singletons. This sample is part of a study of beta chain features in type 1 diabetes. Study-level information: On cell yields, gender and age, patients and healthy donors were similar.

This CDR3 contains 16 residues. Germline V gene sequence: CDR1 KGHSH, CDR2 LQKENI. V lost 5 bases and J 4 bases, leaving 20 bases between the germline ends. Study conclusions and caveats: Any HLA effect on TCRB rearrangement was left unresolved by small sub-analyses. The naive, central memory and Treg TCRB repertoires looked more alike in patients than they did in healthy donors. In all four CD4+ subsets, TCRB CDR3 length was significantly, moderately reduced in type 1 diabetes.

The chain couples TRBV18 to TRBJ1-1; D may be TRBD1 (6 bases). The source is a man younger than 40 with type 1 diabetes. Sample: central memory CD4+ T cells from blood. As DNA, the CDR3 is TGTGCCAGCTCAATTGGACAGTCCTCCTTGGGCACTGAAGCTTTCTTT. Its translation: CASSIGQSSLGTEAFF. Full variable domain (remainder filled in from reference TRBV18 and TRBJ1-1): NAGVMQNPRHLVRRRGQEARLRCSPMKGHSHVYWYRQLPEEGLKFMVYLQKENIIDESGMPKERFSAEFPKEGPSILRIQQVVRGDSAAYFCASSIGQSSLGTEAFFGQGTRLTVV.